The rows below give T cell receptor beta chains drawn from one sample of a study of control samples from healthy donors and cancer patients. Generated by immunoSEQ multiplex PCR, the TCRdb table keeps only in-frame clones and is missing some. This sample's table has about 190,000 clones. The specimen sequenced was blood. These receptors were collected from a woman aged 30 to 39 in good health. Each CDR3 is given with its conserved first and last residue. Fields, in order: V gene, D gene, J gene, CDR3 protein. The D gene is left open where the match is weak.

>TRBV19|TRBD1|TRBJ1-1
CASSIRQGVAEAFF
>TRBV24-1|TRBD1|TRBJ1-1
CAAQRTGEATEAFF
>TRBV7-2|NA|TRBJ1-1
CASSLRGNSAEAFF
>TRBV6-5|NA|TRBJ1-2
CASSSTDYRRGYTF
>TRBV4-3|NA|TRBJ1-1
CASSERPGGDTEAFF
>TRBV6-5|TRBD1|TRBJ2-2
CASSGTGTNTGELFF
>TRBV5-8|NA|TRBJ1-5
CASSPGWGPQHF
>TRBV14|NA|TRBJ2-1
CASSTGILVGHEQFF
>TRBV10-1|NA|TRBJ1-2
CASSEYSDYGYTF
>TRBV9|NA|TRBJ1-2
CASSALGRNYGYTF
>TRBV9|NA|TRBJ2-3
CASSPRAGGSTDTQYF
>TRBV4-1|TRBD1|TRBJ2-7
CASSQARDRGFEQYF
>TRBV5-1|NA|TRBJ1-2
CASSLGDNGLPYGYTF
>TRBV27|NA|TRBJ1-2
CASSFSPRGGNGYTF
>TRBV11-2|TRBD1|TRBJ1-3
CASSPLLGQGVNTIYF
>TRBV5-1|NA|TRBJ1-1
CASSATGYTEAFF
>TRBV10-1|NA|TRBJ2-7
CASSESRSSTQQYF
>TRBV7-2|NA|TRBJ1-1
CASSFEKNTEAFF
>TRBV6-1|NA|TRBJ1-2
CASSEISYGYTF
>TRBV28|TRBD1|TRBJ1-6
CASTGGNSPLHF
>TRBV9|NA|TRBJ2-5
CASSPGVGRWQETQYF
>TRBV5-6|TRBD1|TRBJ1-2
CASSLPRLGGRDYGYTF
>TRBV5-8|NA|TRBJ1-1
CASSLYRSTEAFF
>TRBV7-8|TRBD2|TRBJ2-3
CASSNTARGGDTQYF
>TRBV3-1/TRBV3-2|NA|TRBJ1-2
CASSPSNYREPGYTF
>TRBV6-1|TRBD1|TRBJ2-7
CASSEVGQGPYEQYF
>TRBV5-1|NA|TRBJ1-3
CASSYDSSGNTIYF
>TRBV7-8|NA|TRBJ2-5
CASSPSPGETQYF
>TRBV11-3|NA|TRBJ2-1
CASSLASNEQFF
>TRBV4-2|NA|TRBJ2-1
CASSQDFGIYNEQFF
>TRBV7-8|NA|TRBJ1-5
CASSSQNQPQHF
>TRBV15|TRBD1|TRBJ2-5
CATNPTGGGGETQYF
>TRBV28|NA|TRBJ2-6
CASSFLGTPGANVLTF
>TRBV19|NA|TRBJ2-1
CASKVGGPPYNEQFF
>TRBV28|NA|TRBJ1-3
CASSLGPPGNTIYF
>TRBV5-8|NA|TRBJ1-1
CASSLAAVWNTEAFF
>TRBV7-9|NA|TRBJ1-4
CASSPRTDLEKLFF
>TRBV7-2|NA|TRBJ2-2
CASSTRIQGLRAGELFF
>TRBV6-1|TRBD2|TRBJ2-1
CASSESAGEGDEQFF
>TRBV27|TRBD2|TRBJ2-1
CASRGGRQSSYNEQFF
>TRBV13|TRBD2|TRBJ2-3
CASSESSGGSTDTQYF
>TRBV6-4|TRBD1|TRBJ2-1
CASSDQGAGYNEQFF
>TRBV30|NA|TRBJ1-5
CAWSEQAGNQPQHF
>TRBV6-6|NA|TRBJ2-7
CASSYGDTPYEQYF
>TRBV7-9|NA|TRBJ1-4
CASSWSGTNEKLFF
>TRBV9|TRBD1|TRBJ1-4
CASSSRDRGNEKLFF
>TRBV5-1|NA|TRBJ1-2
CASSLTTNYGYTF
>TRBV5-8|NA|TRBJ1-1
CASSLGKGWGAEAFF
>TRBV10-3|TRBD1|TRBJ2-3
CAISGVGQGAPDTQYF
>TRBV5-4|NA|TRBJ1-1
CASSSLAGLGTEAFF